This T cell receptor beta chain was recorded in a study of blood T cell repertoires in COVID-19. TCRdb keeps only in-frame clones here, not all; method: immunoSEQ multiplex PCR. The profile shows 120,000 to 150,000 clones, about nine tenths of them singletons. This CDR3 has 13 residues. Germline-derived CDR1 and CDR2 are ENHRY and SYGVKD. The V end lost 3 bases, the J end lost 6 bases, and 8 bases lay between the germline ends. This clone was counted a single time. The source of this sequence is a human donor in a cohort sampled during active COVID-19. V is TRBV10-3 and J is TRBJ2-2; no definite D call. The material sequenced was peripheral blood. The CDR3 bases are TGTGCCATCAGTGAAAGGCAGGCCGGGGAGCTGTTTTTT. Translating it yields CAISERQAGELFF.